The T cell receptor (beta chain) described here comes from a study of blood T cell repertoires in COVID-19. About the research overall: Whether acute or convalescent, the COVID-19 samples came from the United States, Italy and Spain. Sources were T cells, B-cell-depleted T cells, or PBMCs; the material itself was cDNA or gDNA.

There are 15 residues in the CDR3. The ends lost 0 bases at V and 7 bases at J; junction bases unmatched: 8. Germline CDR1 is SGHRS and CDR2 is YFSETQ. In the source study's methods: Estimates of nucleated cell counts were drawn from the amplification of reference gene primers. Sequenced by immunoSEQ multiplex PCR; TCRdb stores in-frame clones only, minus some. The V and J calls and clone size were taken over from that table, and D and trimming were inferred from the DNA. The sample comprises around 350,000 clones, about 87% of which are singletons, and roughly 3.1% rests with the top ten. The sequenced sample was peripheral blood. The gene calls are TRBV5-1 and TRBJ2-5; the match to TRBD2 covers 8 bases. The sequence came from a human donor in a cohort sampled during active COVID-19. CDR3 DNA: TGCGCCAGCAGCTTGGCCGGGACTAGGGAGGCGACCCAGTACTTC. Protein sequence: CASSLAGTREATQYF. Variable domain in full (rest from reference TRBV5-1 and TRBJ2-5): KAGVTQTPRYLIKTRGQQVTLSCSPISGHRSVSWYQQTPGQGLQFLFEYFSETQRNKGNFPGRFSGRQFSNSRSEMNVSTLELGDSALYLCASSLAGTREATQYFGPGTRLLVL.